Below are 24 T cell receptor beta chains sequenced from a single sample in a study of blood T cell repertoires in COVID-19. Libraries were prepared by immunoSEQ multiplex PCR; TCRdb keeps only in-frame clonotypes and omits some of them. This sample has 45,000 or so clones, with around 90% found just once. The sequencing input was peripheral blood. The source of these receptors is an elderly woman in a cohort sampled during active or convalescent COVID-19.

The chain combines TRBV19 with TRBJ1-2; D is ambiguous. V was trimmed by 3 bases and J by 4 bases, leaving 9 bases between them. CDR1 is LNHDA, CDR2 SQIVND, per germline (reference sequence). The CDR3 extends over 13 amino acids. The CDR3 sequence is CASSMSLRYGYTF. The CDR3 DNA sequence: TGTGCCAGTAGTATGTCCCTCCGCTATGGCTACACCTTC. The variable domain in full, with the rest retrieved from reference TRBV19 and TRBJ1-2, is DGGITQSPKYLFRKEGQNVTLSCEQNLNHDAMYWYRQDPGQGLRLIYYSQIVNDFQKGDIAEGYSVSREKKESFPLTVTSAQKNPTAFYLCASSMSLRYGYTFGSGTRLTVV.

This rearrangement joins TRBV5-1 to TRBJ2-5; 10 positions agree with TRBD2. The CDR3 sequence is 17 residues long. The V gene's germline CDR1 is SGHRS and CDR2 YFSETQ. J was trimmed by 1 base and V by 4 bases; bases with no gene match: 10. CDR3 in DNA: TGCGCCAGCAGCACGGCCGGTACTAGCGGGGCCCAAGAGACCCAGTACTTC. Amino acids: CASSTAGTSGAQETQYF. Complete variable domain (other parts from reference TRBV5-1 and TRBJ2-5): KAGVTQTPRYLIKTRGQQVTLSCSPISGHRSVSWYQQTPGQGLQFLFEYFSETQRNKGNFPGRFSGRQFSNSRSEMNVSTLELGDSALYLCASSTAGTSGAQETQYFGPGTRLLVL.

The J gene is TRBJ2-3, the V gene TRBV6-2 or TRBV6-3, with 7 bases identical to TRBD2. V lost 5 bases and J lost 0; bases outside the gene matches: 11. This CDR3 is 17 amino acids long. Germline CDR1 reads MNHEY; CDR2 reads SVGEGT. The CDR3 region has the DNA TGTGCCAGCAGTCTCCCCTATAGCGGGTCTAGCACAGATACGCAGTATTTT. Encoded protein: CASSLPYSGSSTDTQYF.

CDR3 nucleotides: TGTGCCTGGAACAGGGGTTTTGATGAAAAACTGTTTTTT. This translates into CAWNRGFDEKLFF. V and J are TRBV30 and TRBJ1-4, with 7 bases that match TRBD1. With V trimmed by 4 bases and J by 6 bases, 5 bases remained unmatched. Germline V gene data show CDR1 as GTSNPN and CDR2 as SVGIG (reference sequence). This CDR3 spans 13 amino acids.

Remarks on this clone: A read error may account for a junction end that differs from germline. The chain joins TRBV2 to TRBJ1-1, with 7 bases identical to TRBD1. The germline V gene encodes CDR1 SNHLY and CDR2 FYNNEI. The CDR3 contains 8 residues. The DNA of the CDR3 is TGTGCCAGCAGTTCAGGGGGTTTT. Translation gives CASSSGGF.

This chain connects TRBV2 to TRBJ1-1; D is perhaps TRBD1 (6 bases). Between the trimmed V and J ends, which lost 6 bases and 1 base, there was a span of 12 bases. Germline lookup yields CDR1 SNHLY and CDR2 FYNNEI. The CDR3 totals 14 residues. The CDR3 sequence: CASRFSQGNTEAFF. The CDR3 coding sequence is TGTGCCAGCAGATTTTCACAGGGGAACACTGAAGCTTTCTTT. Looking up the rest from reference TRBV2 and TRBJ1-1 gives the full variable domain: EPEVTQTPSHQVTQMGQEVILRCVPISNHLYFYWYRQILGQKVEFLVSFYNNEISEKSEIFDDQFSVERPDGSNFTLKIRSTKLEDSAMYFCASRFSQGNTEAFFGQGTRLTVV.

The chain uses TRBV3-1 (or the pseudogene TRBV3-2) and TRBJ2-2; D may be TRBD2 (6 bases). The CDR3 loop spans 15 amino acids. Trimming cost V 4 bases and J 5 bases, with 14 bases left between them. The germline V gene encodes CDR1 LGHDT and CDR2 YNNKEL (reference sequence). CDR3 amino acids: CASSPSGGSTGELFF. CDR3 DNA: TGTGCCAGCAGCCCTAGTGGGGGGAGTACCGGGGAGCTGTTTTTT.

V is TRBV7-9 and J is TRBJ1-6; 9 bases are a match to TRBD1. The trim removed 3 bases at V and 11 bases at J, leaving 5 bases unmatched. Germline-derived CDR1 and CDR2 are SEHNR and FQNEAQ (reference sequence). This CDR3 is built from 14 residues. The CDR3 DNA sequence: TGTGCCAGCAGCTTCGCCGGGACAGGGCCACCCCTCCACTTT. It codes for CASSFAGTGPPLHF.

V gene TRBV9 combines with J gene TRBJ1-3; perhaps TRBD1 as D (5 bases). Germline CDR1 and CDR2: SGDLS and YYNGEE. The CDR3 runs 15 residues. V was pared by 4 bases and J by 0 bases, with 11 bases between. The CDR3 nucleotides read TGTGCCAGCAGCCCACCGGGGGTCTCTGGAAACACCATATATTTT. Translated, it gives CASSPPGVSGNTIYF. Complete variable domain (other parts from reference TRBV9 and TRBJ1-3): DSGVTQTPKHLITATGQRVTLRCSPRSGDLSVYWYQQSLDQGLQFLIQYYNGEERAKGNILERFSAQQFPDLHSELNLSSLELGDSALYFCASSPPGVSGNTIYFGEGSWLTVV.

V is TRBV10-1 and J is TRBJ2-1, with TRBD2 as a possible D gene (7 bases). Trimming took off 0 bases at V and 0 bases at J, with 15 bases between the two ends. This CDR3 is built from 18 residues. Germline CDR1 WNHNN, CDR2 SYGVQD (reference sequence). CDR3 bases: TGCGCCAGCAGTGAGTCTAAGGGGGGGCGGGGCTCCTACAATGAGCAGTTCTTC. It translates to CASSESKGGRGSYNEQFF.

The chain joins TRBV24-1 to TRBJ1-2, with 9 bases identical to TRBD1. CDR1 is KGHDR, CDR2 SFDVKD, per germline. There are 17 residues in the CDR3. Trimming cost V 2 bases and J 6 bases; bases outside gene matches: 12. In nucleotides, the CDR3 is TGTGCCACCAGTGATTCGCTTATGGGACAGGGTAGGGATGGCTACACCTTC. Protein: CATSDSLMGQGRDGYTF.

This clone has just one count. The chain is built from TRBV6-1 and TRBJ1-1; TRBD1 matches 11 bases. CDR1 MNHNS and CDR2 SASEGT come from the germline V gene. Trimming removed 1 base from V and 6 bases from J; junction bases left unmatched: 4. This CDR3 comprises 15 residues. CDR3 loop: CASSEEEGQGAEAFF. The CDR3 nucleotides are TGTGCCAGCAGTGAAGAAGAGGGACAGGGGGCTGAAGCTTTCTTT.

This clone was counted a single time. This CDR3 reads CASSAGAGQTGFGANVLTF. DNA for the CDR3: TGTGCCAGCAGCGCCGGAGCCGGACAAACAGGGTTCGGGGCCAACGTCCTGACTTTC. V and J are TRBV9 and TRBJ2-6; TRBD1 is a possible D gene (6 bases). The CDR3 spans 19 residues. The germline V gene encodes CDR1 SGDLS and CDR2 YYNGEE. The germline V and J ends were trimmed by 3 bases and 4 bases, with 23 bases remaining between them.

V is TRBV7-9 and J is TRBJ2-7; the match to TRBD2 covers 13 bases. The CDR3 is 16 residues long. Per germline, CDR1 SEHNR and CDR2 FQNEAQ (reference sequence). V lost 3 bases and J lost 4; bases outside the gene matches: 6. The CDR3 reads CASSFAGTSGTYEQYF. As DNA, the CDR3 is TGTGCCAGCAGCTTCGCCGGGACTAGCGGGACATACGAGCAGTACTTC.

The chain employs TRBV11-3 and TRBJ1-6; D perhaps matches TRBD1 (5 bases). CDR3 size: 12 residues. From germline, CDR1 is SGHNT and CDR2 YENEEA. V lost 5 bases and J lost 6, with 5 bases in between. CDR3 residues: CASSQGNSPLHF. The CDR3 DNA is TGTGCCAGCAGCCAGGGTAATTCACCCCTCCACTTT.

The chain joins TRBV5-6 to TRBJ2-2, with 13 bases that match TRBD2. The junction had 3 bases not matched to a gene; V was cut back by 2 bases and J by 5 bases. This CDR3 is 16 amino acids long. CDR1 and CDR2 (germline): SGHDT, YYEEEE. CDR3 amino acids: CASSLLAGGRTGELFF. CDR3 nucleotide sequence: TGTGCCAGCAGCTTACTAGCGGGAGGGCGGACCGGGGAGCTGTTTTTT.

The chain couples TRBV5-6 to TRBJ1-5; a weak D match, TRBD1 (5 bases). This CDR3 is 17 amino acids long. Trimming shortened V by 0 bases and J by 0 bases, and 13 bases separated the two germline ends. Germline CDR1 reads SGHDT; CDR2 reads YYEEEE. The CDR3 nucleotides read TGTGCCAGCAGCTTGGTGGGCAGGGCCGATAGCAATCAGCCCCAGCATTTT. This translates into CASSLVGRADSNQPQHF.

J is TRBJ1-4 and V is TRBV5-5, with a possible D match to TRBD1 (5 bases). Germline V gene sequence: CDR1 SGHKS, CDR2 YYEKEE (reference sequence). V shed 4 bases and J shed 3 bases, with 10 bases lying between them. CDR3 size: 14 residues. The CDR3: CASSRGEANEKLFF. DNA of the CDR3: TGTGCCAGCAGCCGGGGGGAAGCTAATGAAAAACTGTTTTTT. Together with reference TRBV5-5 and TRBJ1-4, the CDR3 gives the full variable domain: DAGVTQSPTHLIKTRGQQVTLRCSPISGHKSVSWYQQVLGQGPQFIFQYYEKEERGRGNFPDRFSARQFPNYSSELNVNALLLGDSALYLCASSRGEANEKLFFGSGTQLSVL.

CDR3 residues: CASSLGSIGDTEAFF. CDR3 nucleotide sequence: TGTGCCAGCAGTTTAGGATCAATCGGGGACACTGAAGCTTTCTTT. The genes are TRBV28 and TRBJ1-1; D uncertain. This CDR3 contains 15 residues. Germline lookup yields CDR1 MDHEN and CDR2 SYDVKM. V was trimmed by 2 bases and J by 3 bases, leaving 13 bases between them. Full variable domain (outside the CDR3, taken from reference TRBV28 and TRBJ1-1): DVKVTQSSRYLVKRTGEKVFLECVQDMDHENMFWYRQDPGLGLRLIYFSYDVKMKEKGDIPEGYSVSREKKERFSLILESASTNQTSMYLCASSLGSIGDTEAFFGQGTRLTVV.

Note on this clone: This CDR3 is also generated by other DNA sequences in the sample. The J gene is TRBJ1-1, the V gene TRBV7-2; perhaps TRBD1 as D (5 bases). CDR1 and CDR2 (germline): SGHTA, FQGNSA. The length of the CDR3 is 14 residues. Deletions cut 1 base from V and 2 bases from J, with 8 bases between. CDR3 sequence reads: CASSLGQGNTEAFF. The CDR3 DNA follows: TGTGCCAGCAGCTTAGGTCAGGGAAACACTGAAGCTTTCTTT. Based on the CDR3 plus reference TRBV7-2 and TRBJ1-1, the full variable domain is GAGVSQSPSNKVTEKGKDVELRCDPISGHTALYWYRQSLGQGLEFLIYFQGNSAPDKSGLPSDRFSAERTGGSVSTLTIQRTQQEDSAVYLCASSLGQGNTEAFFGQGTRLTVV.

This clone was seen a few times. The chain uses TRBV6-1 and TRBJ1-3; 7 positions agree with TRBD1. The CDR3 has 16 amino acids. Unmatched junction bases numbered 10, after V lost 4 bases and J lost 4 bases. Germline V CDR1 and CDR2: MNHNS, SASEGT. The CDR3 DNA reads as TGTGCCAGCAGTGCTACAGGGGTCTCGGCGGGAAACACCATATATTTT. It yields the protein CASSATGVSAGNTIYF.

V and J are TRBV7-2 and TRBJ1-6; D unclear. CDR1 is SGHTA and CDR2 is FQGNSA in the germline V gene. V was shortened by 3 bases and J by 8 bases, with 8 bases between the two germline ends. CDR3 size: 13 residues. The CDR3, as DNA: TGTGCCAGCAGCTTGAATACTTATTCACCCCTCCACTTT. Amino acids: CASSLNTYSPLHF.

The rearrangement joins TRBV5-4 to TRBJ2-2, with 7 bases matching TRBD1. Trimming at V came to 3 bases and at J to 4 bases, leaving 9 bases not matched to a gene. The CDR3 sequence is 16 residues long. Germline V gives CDR1 SGHNT, CDR2 YYREEE (reference sequence). The CDR3 bases are TGTGCCAGCAGCTCTATGACAGGGTCGATCACCGGGGAGCTGTTTTTT. Translated, it gives CASSSMTGSITGELFF.

The rearrangement links TRBV28 to TRBJ1-2; no clear D. CDR1 MDHEN and CDR2 SYDVKM come from the germline V gene. Trimming removed 7 bases from V and 8 bases from J, with 11 bases in between. This CDR3 has 11 residues. Written as DNA, the CDR3 is TGTGCCAGCAAGGTTTGGGCCGGCTACACCTTC. It encodes CASKVWAGYTF.